The sequence of this T cell receptor beta chain was determined in a study of blood T cells in healthy people across ages. The wider study: About one barcoded beta molecule per two T cells came from capture by template switching.

A second PCR, run for about 7 to 11 cycles, used a sample-barcoded 5' primer plus a J-beta primer mix. TCRdb called the 5' RACE reads again in MiXCR, with one record for every CDR3 protein. The sample includes about 1.5 million distinct CDR3 sequences, under 55% seen only once; the top ten take approximately 4.1%. Per-sample yields of isolated PBMCs were at least 6 million. This CDR3 contains 14 residues. General observations from the study: Changes in expanded clonotypes were possibly confounded, as the CMV status of donors was unknown. Naive T cell percentage and TCR beta diversity correlated strongly.

To note about this clonotype: Its specificity is not known.

The material sequenced was blood. This sequence originates from a woman under 30 in good health. The rearrangement uses TRBV21-1 and TRBJ1-6. TRBV21-1 is a pseudogene segment. This chain's CDR3 is CASSKDREGSPPHF. CDR3 DNA sequence: TGTGCCAGCAGCAAAGATAGGGAAGGCTCACCCCCCCACTTT.